This T cell receptor (beta chain) was sequenced for a study of blood T cells in healthy people across ages. This clonotype showed up many times. The antigen is not known. Findings of the study overall: Calculation of diversity from one million T cells yielded estimates considered to be underestimates.

A second PCR, run for about 6 to 11 cycles, used a sample-barcoded 5' primer plus a J-beta primer mix. TCRdb recomputed calls from the 5' RACE reads with MiXCR, one row per CDR3 protein. This sample yields just under 550,000 distinct CDR3 sequences, of which 20% to 30% are seen a single time; under 9% belongs to the top ten. V was clipped by 0 bases and J by 3 bases; unmatched bases: 2. The CDR3 totals 15 residues. CDR1 and CDR2 (germline): LGHNA, YSLEER. The same data also contributed to another study, on T cells of mothers and their children.

The V and J genes are TRBV4-3 and TRBJ2-1; 7 nucleotides line up with TRBD1. The sequenced sample consisted of blood. This clonotype was obtained from a boy aged 5-17 years in good health. CDR3 DNA sequence: TGCGCCAGCAGCCAAGAGTGGACAGGCTACAATGAGCAGTTCTTC. Translation gives CASSQEWTGYNEQFF.